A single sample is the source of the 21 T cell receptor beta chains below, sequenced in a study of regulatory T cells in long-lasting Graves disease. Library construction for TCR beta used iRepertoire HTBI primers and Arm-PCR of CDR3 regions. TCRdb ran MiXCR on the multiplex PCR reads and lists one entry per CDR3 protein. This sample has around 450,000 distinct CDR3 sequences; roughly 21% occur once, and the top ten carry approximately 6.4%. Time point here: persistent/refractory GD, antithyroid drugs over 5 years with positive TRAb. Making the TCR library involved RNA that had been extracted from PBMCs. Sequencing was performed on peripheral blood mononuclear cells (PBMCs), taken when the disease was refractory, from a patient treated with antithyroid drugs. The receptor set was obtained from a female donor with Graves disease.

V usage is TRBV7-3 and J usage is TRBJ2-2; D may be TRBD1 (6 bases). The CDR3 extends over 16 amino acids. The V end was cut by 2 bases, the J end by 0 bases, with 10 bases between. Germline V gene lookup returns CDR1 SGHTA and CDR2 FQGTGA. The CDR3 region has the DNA TGTGCCAGCAGCTTAGCAGGGGCTACGAACACCGGGGAGCTGTTTTTT. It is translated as CASSLAGATNTGELFF. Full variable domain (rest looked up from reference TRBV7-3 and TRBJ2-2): GAGVSQTPSNKVTEKGKYVELRCDPISGHTALYWYRQSLGQGPEFLIYFQGTGAADDSGLPNDRFFAVRPEGSVSTLKIQRTERGDSAVYLCASSLAGATNTGELFFGEGSRLTVL.

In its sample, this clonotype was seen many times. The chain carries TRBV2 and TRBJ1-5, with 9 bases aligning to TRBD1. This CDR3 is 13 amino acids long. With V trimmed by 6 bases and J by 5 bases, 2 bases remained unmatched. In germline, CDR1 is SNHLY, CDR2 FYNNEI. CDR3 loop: CASRQGAYQPQHF. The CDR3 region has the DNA TGTGCCAGCAGACAGGGGGCATATCAGCCCCAGCATTTT.

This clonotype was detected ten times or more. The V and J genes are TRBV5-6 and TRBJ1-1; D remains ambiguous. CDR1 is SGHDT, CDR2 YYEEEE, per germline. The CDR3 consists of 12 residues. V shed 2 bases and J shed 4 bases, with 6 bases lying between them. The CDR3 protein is CASSFLGTEAFF. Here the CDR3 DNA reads TGTGCCAGCAGCTTCCTTGGCACTGAAGCTTTCTTT.

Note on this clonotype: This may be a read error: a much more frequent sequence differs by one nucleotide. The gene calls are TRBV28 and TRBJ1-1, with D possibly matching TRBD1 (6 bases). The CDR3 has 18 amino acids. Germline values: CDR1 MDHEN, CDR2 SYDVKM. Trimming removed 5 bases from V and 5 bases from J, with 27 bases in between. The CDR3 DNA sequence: TGTGCCAGCAGTCCCTCAGGGGACGGTTTTACCTCGGCGACTGAAGCTTTCTTT. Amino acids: CASSPSGDGFTSATEAFF.

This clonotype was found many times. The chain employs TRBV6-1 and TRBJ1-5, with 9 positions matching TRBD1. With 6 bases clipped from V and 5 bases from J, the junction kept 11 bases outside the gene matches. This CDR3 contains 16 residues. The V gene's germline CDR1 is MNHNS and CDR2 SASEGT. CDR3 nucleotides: TGTGCCAGCAGGCGGATGGGACAGGGACGATATCAGCCCCAGCATTTT. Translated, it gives CASRRMGQGRYQPQHF.

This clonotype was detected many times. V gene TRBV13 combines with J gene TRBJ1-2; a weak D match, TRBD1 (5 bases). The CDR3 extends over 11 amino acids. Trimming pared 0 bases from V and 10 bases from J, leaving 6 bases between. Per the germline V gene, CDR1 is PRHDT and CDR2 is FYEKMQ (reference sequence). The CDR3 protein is CASSLGQVYTF. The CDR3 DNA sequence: TGTGCCAGCAGCTTAGGACAGGTCTACACCTTC.

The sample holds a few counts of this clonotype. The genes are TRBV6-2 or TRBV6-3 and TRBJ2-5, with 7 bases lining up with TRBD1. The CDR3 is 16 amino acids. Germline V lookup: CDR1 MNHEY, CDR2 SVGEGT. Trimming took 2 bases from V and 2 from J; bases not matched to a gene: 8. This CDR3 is CASSYRGRGLQETQYF. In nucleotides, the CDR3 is TGTGCCAGCAGTTACCGGGGAAGGGGGCTACAAGAGACCCAGTACTTC.

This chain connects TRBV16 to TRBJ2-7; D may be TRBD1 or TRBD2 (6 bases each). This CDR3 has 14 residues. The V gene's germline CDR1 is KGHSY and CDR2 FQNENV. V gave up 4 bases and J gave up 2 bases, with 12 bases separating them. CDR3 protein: CASSPGAGTYEQYF. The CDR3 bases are TGTGCCAGCAGCCCGGGGGCGGGAACCTACGAGCAGTACTTC.

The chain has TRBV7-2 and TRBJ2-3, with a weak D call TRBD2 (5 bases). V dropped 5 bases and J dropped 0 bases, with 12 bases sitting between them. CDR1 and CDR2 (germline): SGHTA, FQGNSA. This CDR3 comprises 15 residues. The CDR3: CASSPQSGSTDTQYF. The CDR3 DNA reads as TGTGCCAGCAGCCCGCAAAGCGGCAGCACAGATACGCAGTATTTT.

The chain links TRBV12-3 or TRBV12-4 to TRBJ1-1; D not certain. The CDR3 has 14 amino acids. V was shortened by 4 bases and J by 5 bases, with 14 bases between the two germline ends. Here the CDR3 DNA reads TGTGCCAGCAGTTCCCCGGGATTTAGAACTGAAGCTTTCTTT. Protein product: CASSSPGFRTEAFF.

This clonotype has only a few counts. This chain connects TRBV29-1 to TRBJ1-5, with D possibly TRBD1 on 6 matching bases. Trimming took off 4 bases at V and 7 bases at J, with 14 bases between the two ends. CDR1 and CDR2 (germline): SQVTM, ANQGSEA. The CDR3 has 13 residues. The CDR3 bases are TGCAGCGTTGGGGGGGCGCGGAGCCAGCCCCAGCATTTT. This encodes CSVGGARSQPQHF.

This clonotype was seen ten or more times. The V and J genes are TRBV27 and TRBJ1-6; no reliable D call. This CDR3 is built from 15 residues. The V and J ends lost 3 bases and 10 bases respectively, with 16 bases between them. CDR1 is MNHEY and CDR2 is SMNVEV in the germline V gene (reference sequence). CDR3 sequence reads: CASSFGFLALSPLHF. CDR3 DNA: TGTGCCAGCAGTTTTGGTTTTTTAGCCTTATCACCCCTCCACTTT.

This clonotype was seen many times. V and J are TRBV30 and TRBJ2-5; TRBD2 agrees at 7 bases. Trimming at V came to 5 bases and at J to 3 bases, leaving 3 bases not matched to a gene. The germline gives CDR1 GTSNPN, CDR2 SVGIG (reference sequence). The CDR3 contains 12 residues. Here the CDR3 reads CAWQTSEETQYF. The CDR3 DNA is TGTGCCTGGCAAACTAGCGAAGAGACCCAGTACTTC.

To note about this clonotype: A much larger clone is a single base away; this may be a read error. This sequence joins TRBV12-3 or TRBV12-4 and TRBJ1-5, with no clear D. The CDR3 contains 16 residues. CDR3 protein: CASRSETWGSNRPQHF. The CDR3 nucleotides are TGTGCCAGCAGGTCCGAGACCTGGGGAAGCAATCGGCCCCAGCATTTT.

This chain's CDR3 is CASSFGTDYNEQFF. DNA for the CDR3: TGTGCCAGCAGTTTCGGGACAGACTACAATGAGCAGTTCTTC. The chain carries TRBV12-3 or TRBV12-4 and TRBJ2-1, with TRBD1 matching 7 bases. The CDR3 loop spans 14 amino acids. With V trimmed by 3 bases and J by 3 bases, 2 bases remained unmatched.

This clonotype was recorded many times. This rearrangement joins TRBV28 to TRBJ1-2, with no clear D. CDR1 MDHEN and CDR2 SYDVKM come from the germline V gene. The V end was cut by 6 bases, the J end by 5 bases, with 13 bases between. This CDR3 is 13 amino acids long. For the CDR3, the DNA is TGTGCCAGCAGCTTGGGCAGGAGTTATGGCTACACCTTC. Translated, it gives CASSLGRSYGYTF.

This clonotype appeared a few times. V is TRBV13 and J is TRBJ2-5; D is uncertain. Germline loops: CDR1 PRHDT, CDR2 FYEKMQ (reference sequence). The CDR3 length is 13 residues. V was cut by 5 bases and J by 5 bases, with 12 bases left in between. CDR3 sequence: CASSPPVGETQYF. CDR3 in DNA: TGTGCCAGCAGCCCCCCTGTTGGGGAGACCCAGTACTTC.

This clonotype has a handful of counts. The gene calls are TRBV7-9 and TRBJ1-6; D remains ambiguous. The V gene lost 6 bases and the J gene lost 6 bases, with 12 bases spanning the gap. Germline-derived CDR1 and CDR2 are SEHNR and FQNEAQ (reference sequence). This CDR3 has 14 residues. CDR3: CASRPPGPNSPLHF. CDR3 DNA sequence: TGTGCCAGCAGACCACCGGGCCCTAATTCACCCCTCCACTTT.

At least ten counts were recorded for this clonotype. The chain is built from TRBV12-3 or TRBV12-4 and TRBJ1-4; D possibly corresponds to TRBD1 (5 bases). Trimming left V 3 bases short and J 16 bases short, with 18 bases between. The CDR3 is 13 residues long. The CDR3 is CASSFDPVAGRFF. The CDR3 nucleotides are TGTGCCAGCAGTTTCGACCCCGTGGCAGGGAGGTTTTTT.

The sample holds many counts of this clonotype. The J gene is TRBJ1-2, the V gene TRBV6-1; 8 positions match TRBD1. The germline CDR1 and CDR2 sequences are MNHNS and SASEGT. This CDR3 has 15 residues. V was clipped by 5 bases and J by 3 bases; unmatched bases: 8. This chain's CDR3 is CASSQTQGVDYGYTF. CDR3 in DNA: TGTGCCAGCAGTCAGACACAGGGGGTTGACTATGGCTACACCTTC.

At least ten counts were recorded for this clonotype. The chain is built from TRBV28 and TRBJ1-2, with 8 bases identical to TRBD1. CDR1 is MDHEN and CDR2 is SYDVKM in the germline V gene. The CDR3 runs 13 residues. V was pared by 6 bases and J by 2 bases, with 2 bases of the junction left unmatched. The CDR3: CASSRQGNYGYTF. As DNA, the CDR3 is TGTGCCAGCAGCCGACAGGGGAACTATGGCTACACCTTC.